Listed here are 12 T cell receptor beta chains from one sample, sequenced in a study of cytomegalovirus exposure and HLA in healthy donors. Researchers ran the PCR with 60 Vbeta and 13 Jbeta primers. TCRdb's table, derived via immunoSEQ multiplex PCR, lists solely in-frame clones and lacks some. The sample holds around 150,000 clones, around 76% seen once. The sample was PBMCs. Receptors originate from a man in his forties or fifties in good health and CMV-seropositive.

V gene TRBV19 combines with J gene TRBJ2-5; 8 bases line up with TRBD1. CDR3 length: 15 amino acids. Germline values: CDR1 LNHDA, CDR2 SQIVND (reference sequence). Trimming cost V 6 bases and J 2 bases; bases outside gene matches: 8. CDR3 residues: CASSLTGGRQETQYF. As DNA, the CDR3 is TGTGCCAGTAGCCTCACAGGGGGTCGACAAGAGACCCAGTACTTC.

The CDR3 reads CASSQDHTGGETQYF. The CDR3 nucleotides are TGCGCCAGCAGCCAGGACCATACAGGGGGAGAGACCCAGTACTTC. This chain joins TRBV4-3 and TRBJ2-5; 8 bases agree with TRBD1. V gave up 3 bases and J gave up 4 bases; unmatched junction bases: 7. In germline, CDR1 is LGHNA, CDR2 YSLEER. This CDR3 contains 15 residues.

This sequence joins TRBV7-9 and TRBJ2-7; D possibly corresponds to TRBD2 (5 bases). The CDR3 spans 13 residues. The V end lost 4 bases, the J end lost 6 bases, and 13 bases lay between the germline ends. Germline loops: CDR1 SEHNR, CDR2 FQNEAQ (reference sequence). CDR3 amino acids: CASSSPPRGEQYF. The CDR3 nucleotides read TGTGCCAGCAGCTCCCCCCCCCGGGGCGAGCAGTACTTC.

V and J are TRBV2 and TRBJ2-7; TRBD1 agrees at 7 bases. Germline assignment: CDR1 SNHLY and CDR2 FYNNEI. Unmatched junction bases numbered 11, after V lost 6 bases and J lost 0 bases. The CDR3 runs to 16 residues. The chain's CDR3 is CASRELTGFGSYEQYF. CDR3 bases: TGTGCCAGCAGAGAGTTGACAGGGTTTGGCTCCTACGAGCAGTACTTC.

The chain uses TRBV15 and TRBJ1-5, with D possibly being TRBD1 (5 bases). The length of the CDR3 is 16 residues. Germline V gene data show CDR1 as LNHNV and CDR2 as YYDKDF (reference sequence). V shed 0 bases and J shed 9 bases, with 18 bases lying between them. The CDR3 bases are TGTGCCACCAGCAGAGATCCCCTCAGGAACGGGGGGCCCCAGCATTTT. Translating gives CATSRDPLRNGGPQHF.

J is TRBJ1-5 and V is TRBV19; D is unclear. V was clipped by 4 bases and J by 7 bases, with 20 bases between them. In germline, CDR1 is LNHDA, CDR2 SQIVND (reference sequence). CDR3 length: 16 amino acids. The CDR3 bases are TGTGCCAGTAGTAGAGGGTCTACCTCTAGGGTACAGCCCCAGCATTTT. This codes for CASSRGSTSRVQPQHF.

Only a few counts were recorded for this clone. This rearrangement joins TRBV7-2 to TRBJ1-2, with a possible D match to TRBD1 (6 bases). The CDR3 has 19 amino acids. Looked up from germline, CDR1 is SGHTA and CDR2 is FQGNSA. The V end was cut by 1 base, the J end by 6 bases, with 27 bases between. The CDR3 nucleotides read TGTGCCAGCAGCTTAGTGGGGGCACCTCTATGGGATGGGCCCGATGGCTACACCTTC. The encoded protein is CASSLVGAPLWDGPDGYTF.

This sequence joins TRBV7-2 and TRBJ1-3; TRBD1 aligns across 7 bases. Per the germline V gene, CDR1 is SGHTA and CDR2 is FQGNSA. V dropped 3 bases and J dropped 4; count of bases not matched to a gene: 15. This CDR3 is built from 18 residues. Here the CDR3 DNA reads TGTGCCAGCAGCTTCCCACGCGACAGGGCCTTGGGGGGAAACACCATATATTTT. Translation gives CASSFPRDRALGGNTIYF.

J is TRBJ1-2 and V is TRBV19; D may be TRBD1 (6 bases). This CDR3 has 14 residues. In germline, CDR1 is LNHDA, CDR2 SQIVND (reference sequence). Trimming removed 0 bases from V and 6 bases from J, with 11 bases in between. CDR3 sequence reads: CASSIDRTAHGYTF. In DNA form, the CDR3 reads TGTGCCAGTAGTATAGATCGGACAGCCCATGGCTACACCTTC.

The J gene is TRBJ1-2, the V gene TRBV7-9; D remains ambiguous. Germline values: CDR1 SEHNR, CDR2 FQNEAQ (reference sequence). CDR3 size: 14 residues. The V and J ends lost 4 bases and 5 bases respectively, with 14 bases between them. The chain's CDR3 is CASSSTRGPYGYTF. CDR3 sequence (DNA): TGTGCCAGCAGCTCGACCCGCGGGCCGTATGGCTACACCTTC.

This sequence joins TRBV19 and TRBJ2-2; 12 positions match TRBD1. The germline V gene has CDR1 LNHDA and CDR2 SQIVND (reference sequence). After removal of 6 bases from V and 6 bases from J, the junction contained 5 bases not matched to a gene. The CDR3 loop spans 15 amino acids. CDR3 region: CASRRDRGLAGELFF. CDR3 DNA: TGTGCCAGTAGGAGGGACAGGGGGCTCGCCGGGGAGCTGTTTTTT.

Written as DNA, the CDR3 is TGTGCCAGCAGCTTGGGTGAGATACTTAAGGGCTACACCTTC. Translation gives CASSLGEILKGYTF. The V and J genes are TRBV5-6 and TRBJ1-2; D is unresolved. V was shortened by 0 bases and J by 8 bases, with 14 bases between the two germline ends. CDR1 and CDR2 from the germline V gene are SGHDT and YYEEEE. The CDR3 has 14 residues. The full variable domain, rest sourced from reference TRBV5-6 and TRBJ1-2, is DAGVTQSPTHLIKTRGQQVTLRCSPKSGHDTVSWYQQALGQGPQFIFQYYEEEERQRGNFPDRFSGHQFPNYSSELNVNALLLGDSALYLCASSLGEILKGYTFGSGTRLTVV.